This entry lists 14 T cell receptor beta chains sequenced from one sample in a study of T cells in women clearing cervical HPV infection. The method was immunoSEQ multiplex PCR; TCRdb's version includes in-frame clones alone and lacks a portion of them. The data include 25,000 to 30,000 clones; the top ten clones carry roughly a sixth. The sample was blood buffy coat. The receptors originated from a woman aged 18 to 69 with a cervical HPV16 infection that either progressed to CIN3+ or cleared (not recorded which).

As concerns this clone: The DNA ends 3 residues before the CDR3 does, and the rest of the CDR3 is filled in from the germline J gene. The V and J genes are TRBV12-3 or TRBV12-4 and TRBJ2-1; 11 bases align to TRBD1. After removal of 5 bases from V and 7 bases from J, the junction contained 7 bases not matched to a gene. The CDR3 sequence is 15 residues long. Incomplete CDR3 DNA: TGTGCCAGCAGTCCGGGACAGGGGGATGTTAATGAG. It yields the protein CASSPGQGDVNE. The entire CDR3 protein reads CASSPGQGDVNEQFF.

Comments on this clone: With the read ending 3 residues before the CDR3 end, the germline J gene is used to fill in that end. The V call is TRBV28, the J call TRBJ1-2; 10 bases agree with TRBD1. The CDR3 is 15 residues long. CDR1 and CDR2 from the germline V gene are MDHEN and SYDVKM. V lost 1 base, J lost 4 bases, and 3 bases stayed unmatched. CDR3 DNA (partial): TGTGCCAGCAGTTTATCGGGACAGGGGACCTATGGC. Translation: CASSLSGQGTYG. The CDR3 in its entirety is CASSLSGQGTYGYTF.

Details on this clone: The junction and the germline gene differ at one end; a read error may be behind it. The read gets to within 3 residues of the CDR3 end, and the germline J gene fills in the rest. Other nucleotide sequences in the sample specify the same CDR3. V usage is TRBV18 and J usage is TRBJ1-1, with 7 bases lining up with TRBD1. The germline V gene encodes CDR1 KGHSH and CDR2 LQKENI. This CDR3 contains 14 residues. CDR3 DNA (partial): TGTGCCAGCTCACTCCAGGGGGAGAACACGGAA. This sequence encodes CASSLQGENTE. The whole CDR3 region reads CASSLQGENTEAFF.

With respect to this clone: Read sequence stops 3 residues before the CDR3 end, and the germline J gene provides the missing end. The V and J genes are TRBV18 and TRBJ2-1, with 13 nucleotides matching TRBD2. Germline V CDR1 and CDR2: KGHSH, LQKENI. The CDR3 length is 16 residues. The V and J ends lost 6 bases and 9 bases, in that order; junction bases with no gene match: 11. The DNA read from the CDR3 is TGTGCCAGCTCCACTAGCGGGAGGGACTTTGGTGCTGAG. Amino acid sequence: CASSTSGRDFGAE. The whole CDR3 protein is CASSTSGRDFGAEQFF.

Regarding this clone: The read comes to an end 3 residues before the CDR3 does, leaving the germline J gene to fill in the end. The chain uses TRBV20-1 and TRBJ2-5, with 7 positions matching TRBD1. Germline V gene data show CDR1 as DFQATT and CDR2 as SNEGSKA (reference sequence). The J segment lost 5 bases and the V segment lost 3 bases, leaving 3 bases of the junction unmatched. The CDR3 runs 12 residues. CDR3: CSASGQAETQYF. The sequenced CDR3 bases are TGCAGTGCTAGCGGACAGGCTGAGACC.

As to this clone: The read ends 3 residues shy of where the CDR3 ends; the end is completed using the germline J gene. The genes are TRBV7-2 and TRBJ1-2; D is uncertain. CDR1 and CDR2 from the germline V gene are SGHTA and FQGNSA. This CDR3 has 13 residues. Between the trimmed V and J ends, which lost 4 bases and 4 bases, there was a span of 10 bases. CDR3 residues: CASSSPVLYGYTF. The DNA read from the CDR3 is TGTGCCAGCAGCTCGCCAGTCCTCTATGGC.

As concerns this clone: The sequence runs out 3 residues before the end of the CDR3; the remainder is reconstructed from the germline J gene. The rearrangement uses TRBV20-1 and TRBJ1-2; 7 nucleotides agree with TRBD1. The CDR3 is 12 residues long. Germline CDR1 reads DFQATT; CDR2 reads SNEGSKA (reference sequence). The CDR3 loop is CSATGGGGGYTF. The covered CDR3 bases are TGCAGTGCTACGGGAGGGGGCGGCGGC.

Judged by frequency, this clone is medium-sized (0.01 to 0.1%). The CDR3 extends 3 residues past the end of the read, so its final part is completed from the germline J gene. This chain joins TRBV19 and TRBJ2-7; no definite D call. The CDR3 runs 12 residues. Germline CDR1 LNHDA, CDR2 SQIVND (reference sequence). Trimming took 7 bases from V and 6 from J, leaving 13 bases between them. CDR3 protein: CASNFGLGEQYF. The covered CDR3 bases are TGTGCCAGTAACTTTGGGCTCGGCGAG.

As regards this clone: The CDR3 is cut off 3 residues early in the read; its end comes from the germline J gene. The chain couples TRBV6-2 or TRBV6-3 to TRBJ2-7; TRBD2 is a possible D gene (5 bases). Germline CDR1 is MNHEY and CDR2 is SVGEGT. The V and J ends lost 4 bases and 5 bases respectively, with 18 bases between them. This CDR3 has 15 residues. The CDR3 is CASSSAPLVFNEQYF. The covered CDR3 bases are TGTGCCAGCAGTTCCGCCCCACTAGTATTCAACGAG.

The sequenced CDR3 bases are TGTGCCAGCAGTCTCTCAGGGGGCAATACTGAA. It yields the protein CASSLSGGNTE. The whole CDR3 protein reads CASSLSGGNTEAFF. The J gene is TRBJ1-1, the V gene TRBV6-2 or TRBV6-3; TRBD1 agrees at 8 bases. The read ends 3 residues early relative to the CDR3; the germline J gene fills the gap. CDR1 is MNHEY, CDR2 SVGEGT, per germline. CDR3 length equals 14 residues. J lost 5 bases, V lost 5 bases, and 7 bases had no gene match.

For this clone: The read is 3 residues too short to cover the CDR3 end, so that end is filled in from the germline J gene. The chain carries TRBV7-2 and TRBJ2-4, with TRBD2 matching 7 bases. The CDR3 covers 13 residues. Germline CDR1 is SGHTA and CDR2 is FQGNSA. The CDR3 DNA, read in part, is TGTGCCAGCAGCTTAGTCCGGACGGGGGGT. Its translation: CASSLVRTGG. The full CDR3 protein is CASSLVRTGGQYF.

On this clone: The missing CDR3 end, 3 residues past where the read stops, is filled in from the germline J gene. The genes are TRBV6-1 and TRBJ1-1; D is perhaps TRBD1 (6 bases). The CDR3 is made up of 15 amino acids. CDR1 is MNHNS and CDR2 is SASEGT in the germline V gene. With 1 base removed from V and 6 bases from J, the gap between germline ends came to 15 bases. The CDR3 region is CASSEVNRVGAEAFF. The DNA read from the CDR3 is TGTGCCAGCAGTGAAGTTAACAGGGTTGGGGCTGAA.

Note on this clone: From the germline J gene comes the end of the CDR3, since the read stops 3 residues before it. V is TRBV11-3 and J is TRBJ2-2; perhaps TRBD1 as D (5 bases). The germline CDR1 and CDR2 sequences are SGHNT and YENEEA. This CDR3 region has 13 residues. Deletions cut 6 bases from V and 6 bases from J, with 11 bases between. The CDR3 protein is CASRGRMSGELFF. The covered CDR3 bases are TGTGCCAGCAGGGGGCGCATGTCCGGGGAG.

As for this clone: Read coverage stops 3 residues before the CDR3 terminus; the germline J gene supplies the remainder. V is TRBV2 and J is TRBJ1-5; D not resolved. The CDR3 runs 13 residues. Germline V gives CDR1 SNHLY, CDR2 FYNNEI. The V and J ends lost 10 bases and 1 base respectively, with 11 bases between them. The CDR3 spells CAIATGSNQPQHF. CDR3 DNA (partial): TGTGCCATCGCGACGGGGAGCAATCAGCCC.